Listed here is a single TCR beta chain. Looked up from germline, CDR1 is MNHEY and CDR2 is SMNVEV (reference sequence). Trimming took off 2 bases at V and 5 bases at J, with 10 bases between the two ends. This CDR3 contains 13 residues. The repertoire was sequenced with immunoSEQ multiplex PCR; TCRdb's copy has only in-frame clones and lacks some. The repertoire holds some 35,000 clones, with around nine tenths as singletons. This specimen belongs to a study of monozygotic twins with cystic fibrosis. Sequenced material: blood. The receptor was derived from a boy aged 2-15 years with cystic fibrosis. The rearrangement joins TRBV27 to TRBJ2-7; D might be TRBD2 (5 bases). DNA for the CDR3: TGTGCCAGCAGTTTAGGGAGCCAGGACGAGCAGTACTTC. This translates into CASSLGSQDEQYF.